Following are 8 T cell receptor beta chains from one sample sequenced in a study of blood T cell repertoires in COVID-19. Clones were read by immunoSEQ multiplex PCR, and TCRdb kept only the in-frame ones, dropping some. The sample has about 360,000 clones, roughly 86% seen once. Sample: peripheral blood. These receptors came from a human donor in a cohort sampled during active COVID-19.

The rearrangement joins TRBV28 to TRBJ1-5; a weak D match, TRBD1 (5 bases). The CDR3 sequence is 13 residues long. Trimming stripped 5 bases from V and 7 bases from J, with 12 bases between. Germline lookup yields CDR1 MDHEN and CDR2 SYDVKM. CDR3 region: CASSRQGHQPQHF. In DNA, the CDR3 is TGTGCCAGCAGTAGGCAGGGCCACCAGCCCCAGCATTTT.

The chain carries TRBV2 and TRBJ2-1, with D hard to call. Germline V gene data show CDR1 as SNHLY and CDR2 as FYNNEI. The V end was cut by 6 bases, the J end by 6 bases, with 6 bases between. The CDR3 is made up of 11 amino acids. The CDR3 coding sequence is TGTGCCAGCAGGCAGGTCAATGAGCAGTTCTTC. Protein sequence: CASRQVNEQFF.

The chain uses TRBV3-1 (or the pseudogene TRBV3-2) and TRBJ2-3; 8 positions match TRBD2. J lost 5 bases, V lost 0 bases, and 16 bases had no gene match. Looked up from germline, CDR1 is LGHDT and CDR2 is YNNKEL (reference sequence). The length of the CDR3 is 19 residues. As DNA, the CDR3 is TGTGCCAGCAGCCAAGATATTGGGGGAGTTGGCGGGAGGAGAGATACGCAGTATTTT. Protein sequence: CASSQDIGGVGGRRDTQYF.

CDR3: CASSYSPLRYEQYF. The CDR3, as DNA: TGTGCCAGCAGTTACTCCCCCCTTCGCTACGAGCAGTACTTC. The chain combines TRBV6-2 or TRBV6-3 with TRBJ2-7; D gene unclear. The CDR3 consists of 14 residues. The germline V gene has CDR1 MNHEY and CDR2 SVGEGT. V lost 0 bases, J lost 3 bases, and 9 bases lay in between.

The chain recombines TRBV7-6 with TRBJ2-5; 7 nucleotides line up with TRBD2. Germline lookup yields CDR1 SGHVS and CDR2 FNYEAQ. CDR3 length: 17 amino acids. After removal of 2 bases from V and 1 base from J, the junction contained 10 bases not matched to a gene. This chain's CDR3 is CASSLSYWASGQETQYF. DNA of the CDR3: TGTGCCAGCAGCTTATCGTATTGGGCTAGCGGCCAAGAGACCCAGTACTTC.

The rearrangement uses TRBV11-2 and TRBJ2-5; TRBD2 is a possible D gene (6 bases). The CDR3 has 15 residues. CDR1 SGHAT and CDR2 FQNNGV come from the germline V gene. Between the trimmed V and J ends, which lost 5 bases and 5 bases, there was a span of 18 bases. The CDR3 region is CASSQTTGESETQYF. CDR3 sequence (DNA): TGTGCCAGCAGCCAAACAACGGGGGAATCGGAGACCCAGTACTTC.

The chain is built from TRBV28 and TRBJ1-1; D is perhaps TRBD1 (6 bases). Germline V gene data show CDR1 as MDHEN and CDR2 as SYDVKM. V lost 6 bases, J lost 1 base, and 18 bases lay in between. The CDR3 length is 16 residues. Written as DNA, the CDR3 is TGTGCCAGCAGGGCTTTAGGGGGACGGTCGAACACTGAAGCTTTCTTT. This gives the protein CASRALGGRSNTEAFF.

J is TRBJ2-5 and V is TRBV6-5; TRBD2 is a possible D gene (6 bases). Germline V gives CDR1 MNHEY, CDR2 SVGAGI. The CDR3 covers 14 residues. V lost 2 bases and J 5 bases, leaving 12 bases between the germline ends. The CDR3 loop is CASSYGGFGETQYF. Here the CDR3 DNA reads TGTGCCAGCAGTTACGGGGGGTTCGGGGAGACCCAGTACTTC.